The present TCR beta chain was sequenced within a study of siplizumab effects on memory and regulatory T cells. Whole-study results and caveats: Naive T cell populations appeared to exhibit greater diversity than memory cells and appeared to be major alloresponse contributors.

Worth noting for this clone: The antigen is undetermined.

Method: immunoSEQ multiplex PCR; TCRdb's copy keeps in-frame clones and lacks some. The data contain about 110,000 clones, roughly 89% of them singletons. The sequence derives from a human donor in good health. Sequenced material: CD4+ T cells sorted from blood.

The CDR3 DNA is TGTGCCAGCAGTTACTCGGGTGGTAGGAGAGCTTTCTTT. Translated, it gives CASSYSGGRRAFF. This rearrangement joins TRBV6-5 to TRBJ1-1; D is unresolved. Per the germline V gene, CDR1 is MNHEY and CDR2 is SVGAGI. This CDR3 contains 13 residues. The V end was cut by 0 bases, the J end by 10 bases, with 12 bases between.